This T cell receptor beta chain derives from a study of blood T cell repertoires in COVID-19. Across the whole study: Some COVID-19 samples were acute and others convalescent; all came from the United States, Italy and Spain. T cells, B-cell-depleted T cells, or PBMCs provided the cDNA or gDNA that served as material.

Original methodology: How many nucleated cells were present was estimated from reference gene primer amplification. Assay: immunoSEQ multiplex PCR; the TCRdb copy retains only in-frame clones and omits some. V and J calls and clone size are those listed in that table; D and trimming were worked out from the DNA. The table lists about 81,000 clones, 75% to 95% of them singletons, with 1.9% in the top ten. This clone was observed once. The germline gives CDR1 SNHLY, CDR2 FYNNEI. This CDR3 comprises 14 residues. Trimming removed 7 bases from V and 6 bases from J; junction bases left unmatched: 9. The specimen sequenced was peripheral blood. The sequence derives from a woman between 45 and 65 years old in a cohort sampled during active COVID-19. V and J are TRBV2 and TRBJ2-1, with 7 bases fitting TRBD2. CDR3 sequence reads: CASNRSGKRNEQFF. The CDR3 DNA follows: TGTGCCAGCAACCGGAGCGGGAAACGCAATGAGCAGTTCTTC. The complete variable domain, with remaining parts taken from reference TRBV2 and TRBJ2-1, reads EPEVTQTPSHQVTQMGQEVILRCVPISNHLYFYWYRQILGQKVEFLVSFYNNEISEKSEIFDDQFSVERPDGSNFTLKIRSTKLEDSAMYFCASNRSGKRNEQFFGPGTRLTVL.